These 25 T cell receptor beta chains were sequenced from one sample in a study of beta chain features in type 1 diabetes. The study's findings and limits: Moderate but significant shortening of TCRB CDR3s was recorded in all four CD4+ subsets from Type 1 diabetes patients.

Sequenced material consisted of expressed TCRB transcripts (all of the isolated RNA was reverse transcribed). This table comes from immunoSEQ multiplex PCR, and its TCRdb copy is limited to in-frame clones, with some not included. The profile covers about 340,000 clones, with approximately 12% appearing a single time and roughly 0.015% taken by the ten largest. For these TCRs, the target antigens are not known. Sequencing was done on a sample of naive CD4+ T cells from blood. The source is a woman in her late teens or twenties with type 1 diabetes.

This clone was seen ten or more times. The chain links TRBV29-1 to TRBJ2-2, with D hard to call. The V gene lost 4 bases and the J gene lost 7 bases, with 7 bases spanning the gap. Per the germline V gene, CDR1 is SQVTM and CDR2 is ANQGSEA. The CDR3 has 11 residues. The CDR3 spells CSVVEYGELFF. Written as DNA, the CDR3 is TGCAGCGTTGTTGAGTACGGGGAGCTGTTTTTT.

This clone was observed a handful of times. The chain combines TRBV5-4 with TRBJ1-2; D possibly corresponds to TRBD1 (6 bases). Germline V CDR1 and CDR2: SGHNT, YYREEE (reference sequence). The CDR3 runs to 15 residues. Trimming removed 3 bases at V and 4 bases at J, with 16 bases between. DNA of the CDR3: TGTGCCAGCAGCTCCTTACAGGGCTACCCCTATGGCTACACCTTC. It yields the protein CASSSLQGYPYGYTF.

The chain is built from TRBV7-9 and TRBJ2-3; D is undetermined. The germline V and J ends were trimmed by 2 bases and 2 bases, with 8 bases remaining between them. CDR1 is SEHNR and CDR2 is FQNEAQ in the germline V gene (reference sequence). The CDR3 length is 14 residues. The chain's CDR3 is CASSLSQTTDTQYF. Here the CDR3 DNA reads TGTGCCAGCAGCTTAAGCCAAACCACAGATACGCAGTATTTT.

This clone was seen a few times. The V call is TRBV5-1, the J call TRBJ2-7; TRBD2 might be the D (5 bases). Germline V gene lookup returns CDR1 SGHRS and CDR2 YFSETQ. The CDR3 has 14 residues. V was shortened by 0 bases and J by 7 bases, with 14 bases between the two germline ends. In nucleotides, the CDR3 is TGCGCCAGCAGCTTGGTCGAGGGAACGGGGGAGCAGTACTTC. This encodes CASSLVEGTGEQYF. The variable domain in full, completed from reference TRBV5-1 and TRBJ2-7, reads KAGVTQTPRYLIKTRGQQVTLSCSPISGHRSVSWYQQTPGQGLQFLFEYFSETQRNKGNFPGRFSGRQFSNSRSEMNVSTLELGDSALYLCASSLVEGTGEQYFGPGTRLTVT.

This clone came up a few times. Other DNA sequences in this sample translate to the same CDR3. The chain employs TRBV30 and TRBJ2-3, with TRBD2 matching over 9 bases. The length of the CDR3 is 15 residues. J gave up 0 bases and V 3 bases, and 4 bases lay outside the gene matches. CDR1 and CDR2 from the germline V gene are GTSNPN and SVGIG (reference sequence). CDR3 sequence: CAWSRLAASTDTQYF. Here the CDR3 DNA reads TGTGCCTGGAGCAGACTAGCGGCTAGCACAGATACGCAGTATTTT.

Only a few counts were recorded for this clone. V and J are TRBV19 and TRBJ2-1, with 8 bases lining up with TRBD2. J lost 0 bases, V lost 9 bases, and 4 bases had no gene match. This CDR3 contains 14 residues. Germline loops: CDR1 LNHDA, CDR2 SQIVND (reference sequence). CDR3 loop: CASKRGSSYNEQFF. Written as DNA, the CDR3 is TGTGCCAGCAAGCGGGGGAGCTCCTACAATGAGCAGTTCTTC.

The chain carries TRBV20-1 and TRBJ2-5, with D possibly being TRBD2 (5 bases). The CDR3 totals 11 residues. Per the germline V gene, CDR1 is DFQATT and CDR2 is SNEGSKA (reference sequence). V was clipped by 5 bases and J by 9 bases, with 13 bases between them. The CDR3 DNA follows: TGCAGTGCTCAAACCGCCGGGGCCCAGTACTTC. Residues: CSAQTAGAQYF.

J is TRBJ1-5 and V is TRBV5-1, with 7 bases identical to TRBD1. Per germline, CDR1 SGHRS and CDR2 YFSETQ. The V and J ends lost 3 bases and 2 bases, in that order; junction bases with no gene match: 8. CDR3 length: 16 residues. Here the CDR3 reads CASSSPRTGGNQPQHF. In DNA form, the CDR3 reads TGCGCCAGCAGCTCGCCAAGAACAGGGGGCAATCAGCCCCAGCATTTT.

There are a few counts of this clone. This sequence joins TRBV9 and TRBJ2-5, with 8 bases matching TRBD2. Germline lookup yields CDR1 SGDLS and CDR2 YYNGEE. V trimming: 1 base; J trimming: 5 bases; junction bases outside the gene matches: 4. The CDR3 loop spans 14 amino acids. The DNA for the CDR3 is TGTGCCAGCAGCGTACGAGCGGGAGAGGAGACCCAGTACTTC. This gives the protein CASSVRAGEETQYF. Using reference TRBV9 and TRBJ2-5 for the parts outside the CDR3, the full variable domain is DSGVTQTPKHLITATGQRVTLRCSPRSGDLSVYWYQQSLDQGLQFLIQYYNGEERAKGNILERFSAQQFPDLHSELNLSSLELGDSALYFCASSVRAGEETQYFGPGTRLLVL.

This clone was counted many times. The chain couples TRBV29-1 to TRBJ2-6; 7 bases line up with TRBD1. The CDR3 totals 14 residues. The junction had 5 bases not matched to a gene; V was cut back by 6 bases and J by 3 bases. Germline V gene sequence: CDR1 SQVTM, CDR2 ANQGSEA. The CDR3, as DNA: TGCAGCGTACGGGACAGCGGTGGGGCCAACGTCCTGACTTTC. Its translation: CSVRDSGGANVLTF.

The table lists this clone with a few counts. The chain uses TRBV7-9 and TRBJ2-1; 13 bases match TRBD2. Germline V gene lookup returns CDR1 SEHNR and CDR2 FQNEAQ (reference sequence). Trimming removed 4 bases from V and 4 bases from J; junction bases left unmatched: 1. The CDR3 is made up of 15 amino acids. CDR3 in amino acids: CASSSGLAGYNEQFF. CDR3 DNA sequence: TGTGCCAGCAGCTCGGGACTAGCGGGATACAATGAGCAGTTCTTC.

The rearrangement joins TRBV6-6 to TRBJ2-4; D is unclear. Trimming cost V 2 bases and J 0 bases, with 8 bases left between them. The germline gives CDR1 MNHNY, CDR2 SVGAGI (reference sequence). The CDR3 sequence is 15 residues long. In nucleotides, the CDR3 is TGTGCCAGCAGTTACGTGAGCCTAGCCAAAAACATTCAGTACTTC. Its protein product is CASSYVSLAKNIQYF.

This clone was seen a few times. The J gene is TRBJ2-1, the V gene TRBV9, with 9 bases fitting TRBD2. This CDR3 has 18 amino acids. V dropped 0 bases and J dropped 2; count of bases not matched to a gene: 9. Germline CDR1 reads SGDLS; CDR2 reads YYNGEE. CDR3 protein: CASSVEVGAGGTYNEQFF. In nucleotides, the CDR3 is TGTGCCAGCAGCGTAGAAGTGGGGGCGGGAGGGACCTACAATGAGCAGTTCTTC.

CDR3 amino acids: CASSLVWASGGDTQYF. The CDR3 region has the DNA TGTGCCAGCAGCTTAGTATGGGCTAGCGGGGGAGATACGCAGTATTTT. This sequence joins TRBV7-2 and TRBJ2-3; 10 positions agree with TRBD2. The germline CDR1 and CDR2 sequences are SGHTA and FQGNSA. CDR3 length: 16 amino acids. V shed 1 base and J 5 bases; nucleotides not matched to a gene: 6. The full variable domain, with the rest looked up from reference TRBV7-2 and TRBJ2-3, is GAGVSQSPSNKVTEKGKDVELRCDPISGHTALYWYRQSLGQGLEFLIYFQGNSAPDKSGLPSDRFSAERTGGSVSTLTIQRTQQEDSAVYLCASSLVWASGGDTQYFGPGTRLTVL.

This clone occurred a few times. CDR3 in DNA: TGCAGCGTTGAGGGACAAGGGCCTTTTCTCTATGGCTACACCTTC. Protein product: CSVEGQGPFLYGYTF. The V and J genes are TRBV29-1 and TRBJ1-2; D is possibly TRBD1 (6 bases). CDR1 is SQVTM and CDR2 is ANQGSEA in the germline V gene. The CDR3 consists of 15 residues. Trimming took off 3 bases at V and 4 bases at J, with 18 bases between the two ends.

The chain employs TRBV28 and TRBJ2-7, with 7 nucleotides matching TRBD2. Germline lookup yields CDR1 MDHEN and CDR2 SYDVKM. With V trimmed by 4 bases and J by 4 bases, 16 bases remained unmatched. CDR3 length: 17 residues. The CDR3 sequence: CASSSLPVAGVSYEQYF. CDR3 coding DNA: TGTGCCAGCAGTTCCCTTCCTGTTGCGGGAGTAAGTTACGAGCAGTACTTC.

The sample holds a few counts of this clone. The chain has TRBV9 and TRBJ2-3; 10 bases match TRBD2. J gave up 7 bases and V 4 bases, and 9 bases lay outside the gene matches. The CDR3 is 15 residues long. The germline gives CDR1 SGDLS, CDR2 YYNGEE. The CDR3 loop reads CASSSPGTSVNTQYF. DNA for the CDR3: TGTGCCAGCAGCTCCCCCGGGACTAGCGTAAATACGCAGTATTTT. The complete variable domain, with remaining parts taken from reference TRBV9 and TRBJ2-3, reads DSGVTQTPKHLITATGQRVTLRCSPRSGDLSVYWYQQSLDQGLQFLIQYYNGEERAKGNILERFSAQQFPDLHSELNLSSLELGDSALYFCASSSPGTSVNTQYFGPGTRLTVL.

This clone was seen a handful of times. This chain links TRBV6-5 with TRBJ1-2; 8 bases align to TRBD1. Germline V gives CDR1 MNHEY, CDR2 SVGAGI. This CDR3 is built from 12 residues. V shed 5 bases and J 7 bases; nucleotides not matched to a gene: 3. CDR3 DNA: TGTGCCAGCAGTCAGGACAGGGCTGGCTACACCTTC. It codes for CASSQDRAGYTF.

This chain uses TRBV6-5 with TRBJ2-4; TRBD2 is a possible D gene (5 bases). The germline V gene has CDR1 MNHEY and CDR2 SVGAGI. V shed 2 bases and J shed 1 base, with 9 bases lying between them. The CDR3 totals 15 residues. For the CDR3, the DNA is TGTGCCAGCAGTTACGTGGGAGTGGCCAAAAACATTCAGTACTTC. Protein product: CASSYVGVAKNIQYF.

This clone was counted between two and nine times. This chain joins TRBV9 and TRBJ2-1; TRBD2 aligns across 7 bases. Germline CDR1 reads SGDLS; CDR2 reads YYNGEE. This CDR3 contains 15 residues. V shed 4 bases and J 9 bases; nucleotides not matched to a gene: 13. The CDR3 sequence: CASSPRGLEALEQFF. The CDR3 coding sequence is TGTGCCAGCAGCCCCCGTGGACTAGAGGCCCTTGAGCAGTTCTTC.

Only a few counts were recorded for this clone. The chain is built from TRBV9 and TRBJ2-1; maybe TRBD1 (6 bases). V dropped 6 bases and J dropped 8 bases, with 18 bases sitting between them. This CDR3 region has 14 residues. Per the germline V gene, CDR1 is SGDLS and CDR2 is YYNGEE. Here the CDR3 DNA reads TGTGCCAGCACCGAGGATGGGGGCCTAGATGAGCAGTTCTTC. This translates into CASTEDGGLDEQFF.

The sample holds a few counts of this clone. The chain joins TRBV7-2 to TRBJ2-3; 10 bases fit TRBD1. The V gene end was trimmed by 5 bases and the J gene end by 6 bases; junction bases not matched to a gene: 11. The V gene's germline CDR1 is SGHTA and CDR2 FQGNSA. CDR3 length: 16 residues. CDR3 loop: CASSRRAGTGADTQYF. The CDR3, as DNA: TGTGCCAGCAGCCGCCGAGCTGGGACAGGGGCCGATACGCAGTATTTT.

This clone was observed a handful of times. The V gene is TRBV30, the J gene TRBJ2-1, with TRBD1 matching 9 bases. The CDR3 length is 13 residues. The V segment lost 2 bases and the J segment 7 bases; nucleotides outside the gene matches: 3. The germline gives CDR1 GTSNPN, CDR2 SVGIG (reference sequence). CDR3 bases: TGTGCCTGGAGTCCCGGGACAGGGAATGAGCAGTTCTTC. Protein product: CAWSPGTGNEQFF.

A few counts support this clone. The rearrangement links TRBV7-3 to TRBJ2-3; D is unresolved. Trimming removed 1 base from V and 2 bases from J, with 10 bases in between. Germline values: CDR1 SGHTA, CDR2 FQGTGA. This CDR3 region has 15 residues. CDR3 region: CASSLSRQNTDTQYF. As DNA, the CDR3 is TGTGCCAGCAGCTTAAGTCGTCAGAACACAGATACGCAGTATTTT.

This clone was seen a handful of times. The rearrangement uses TRBV6-5 and TRBJ1-5; TRBD1 is a possible D gene (5 bases). Germline V gives CDR1 MNHEY, CDR2 SVGAGI. This CDR3 is built from 13 residues. Trimming shortened V by 6 bases and J by 2 bases, and 8 bases separated the two germline ends. CDR3 loop: CASRETGNQPQHF. The CDR3 nucleotides read TGTGCCAGCAGAGAGACAGGCAATCAGCCCCAGCATTTT.